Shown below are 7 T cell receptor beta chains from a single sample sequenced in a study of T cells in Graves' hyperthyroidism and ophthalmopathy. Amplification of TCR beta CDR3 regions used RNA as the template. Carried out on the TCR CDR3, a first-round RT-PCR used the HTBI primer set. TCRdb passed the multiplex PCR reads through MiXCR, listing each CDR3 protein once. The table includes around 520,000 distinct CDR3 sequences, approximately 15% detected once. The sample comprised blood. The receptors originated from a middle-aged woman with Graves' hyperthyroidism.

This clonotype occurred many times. The CDR3 DNA reads TGTGCCAGCAGTGAACCTCAGGGACGGGCCAACACTGAAGCTTTCTTT. It specifies CASSEPQGRANTEAFF. This chain uses TRBV2 with TRBJ1-1; D may be TRBD1 (5 bases). This CDR3 region has 16 residues. Per germline, CDR1 SNHLY and CDR2 FYNNEI. V lost 2 bases, J lost 2 bases, and 15 bases lay in between.

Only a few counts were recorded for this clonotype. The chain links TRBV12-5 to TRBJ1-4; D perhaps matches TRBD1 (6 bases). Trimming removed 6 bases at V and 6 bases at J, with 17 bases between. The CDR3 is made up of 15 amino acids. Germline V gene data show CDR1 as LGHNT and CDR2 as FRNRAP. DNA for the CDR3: TGTGCTAGTGGCCCCAGGGGCCCGGTTCATGAAAAACTGTTTTTT. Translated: CASGPRGPVHEKLFF.

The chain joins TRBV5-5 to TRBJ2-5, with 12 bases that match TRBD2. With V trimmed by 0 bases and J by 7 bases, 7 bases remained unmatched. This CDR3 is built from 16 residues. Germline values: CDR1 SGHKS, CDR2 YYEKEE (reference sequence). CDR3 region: CASSLAELAGGGTQYF. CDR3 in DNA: TGTGCCAGCAGCTTGGCCGAACTAGCGGGAGGAGGGACCCAGTACTTC.

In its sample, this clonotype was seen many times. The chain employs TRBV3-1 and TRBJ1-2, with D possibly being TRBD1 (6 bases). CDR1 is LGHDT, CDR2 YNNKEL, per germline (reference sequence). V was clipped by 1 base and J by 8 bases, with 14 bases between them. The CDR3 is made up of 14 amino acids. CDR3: CASSQASRGGGYTF. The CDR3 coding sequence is TGTGCCAGCAGCCAAGCCTCAAGGGGGGGCGGCTACACCTTC.

CDR3 sequence (DNA): TGTGCCAGCAGTGAATTAGCTAACCAGGGCGGCGCTTTCTTT. Translating it yields CASSELANQGGAFF. The chain uses TRBV6-1 and TRBJ1-1, with D perhaps matching TRBD1 (5 bases). The CDR3 contains 14 residues. V lost 2 bases and J 11 bases, leaving 18 bases between the germline ends. Per the germline V gene, CDR1 is MNHNS and CDR2 is SASEGT.

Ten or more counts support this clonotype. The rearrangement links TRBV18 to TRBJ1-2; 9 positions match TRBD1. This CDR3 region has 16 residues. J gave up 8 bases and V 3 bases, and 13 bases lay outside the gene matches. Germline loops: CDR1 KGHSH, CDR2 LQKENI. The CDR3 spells CASSPPRDREDWGYTF. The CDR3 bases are TGTGCCAGCTCACCTCCCCGGGACAGGGAGGATTGGGGCTACACCTTC.

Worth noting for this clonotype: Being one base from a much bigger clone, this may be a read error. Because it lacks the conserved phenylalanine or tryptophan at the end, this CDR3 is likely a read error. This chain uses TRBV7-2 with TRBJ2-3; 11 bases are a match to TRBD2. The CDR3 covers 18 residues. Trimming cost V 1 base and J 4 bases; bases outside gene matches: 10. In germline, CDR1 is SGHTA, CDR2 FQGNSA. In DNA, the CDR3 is TGTGCCAGCAGCTTAGGTAGCGGGAGGGCCCTCGACGCAGATACGCAGTATATT. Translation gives CASSLGSGRALDADTQYI.